The T cell receptor (beta chain) described here comes from a study of blood T cell repertoires in COVID-19. V lost 7 bases and J lost 3; bases outside the gene matches: 6. This CDR3 is built from 14 residues. In the original analysis: Reference gene primer amplification in the assay estimated nucleated cell counts. TCRdb keeps only in-frame clones here, not all; method: immunoSEQ multiplex PCR. V and J calls and clone size follow that table, whereas D and trimming were derived from the DNA. This sample has a few hundred thousand clones, with approximately 80% found just once. Sequenced material: peripheral blood. The J gene is TRBJ1-1, the V gene TRBV23-1; 9 nucleotides match TRBD1. TRBV23-1 is recorded as an ORF, its role being uncertain. This TCR was sampled from an elderly man with acute or convalescent COVID-19. The CDR3, as DNA: TGCGCCAGCAACGGGACAGGGATGGACACTGAAGCTTTCTTT. Translation: CASNGTGMDTEAFF.